This T cell receptor (beta chain) appears in the sequencing data of a study of T cell repertoires in cytomegalovirus infection. For the study at large: Public TCR beta signature analysis indicated the presence of both CMV infection and matching HLA type.

Germline V gene sequence: CDR1 SGHVS, CDR2 FQNEAQ. Trimming took 5 bases from V and 4 from J, leaving 20 bases between them. The CDR3 is 16 residues long. TCRdb fed the reads into MiXCR, producing one record per CDR3 protein. This table holds about 180,000 distinct CDR3 sequences, roughly a sixth found once. What was sequenced was CD8+ T cells from PBMCs. The TCR originated in a human donor in good health (CMV status not recorded). Some clones in this sample may be carry-over from other donors' samples. This chain links TRBV7-8 with TRBJ1-1; a possible D gene is TRBD1 (6 bases). The CDR3 DNA is TGTGCCAGCAGCCCTATGGGACATCTGGGAGGCACTGAAGCTTTCTTT. This encodes CASSPMGHLGGTEAFF.